This T cell receptor beta chain was sequenced in a study of cytomegalovirus exposure and HLA in healthy donors. The CDR3 has 17 amino acids. The V end was cut by 3 bases, the J end by 1 base, with 18 bases between. CDR1 and CDR2 from the germline V gene are KGHSH and LQKENI. Study-level results: The study put under 200 TCR beta chains on its list as cytomegalovirus-associated.

13 Jbeta primers and 60 Vbeta primers were used for the PCR. Libraries were prepared by immunoSEQ multiplex PCR; TCRdb keeps only in-frame clonotypes and omits some of them. The sample contains roughly 150,000 clones, 80% to 85% of which appear only once. For this clone: What it recognizes is unknown.

The receptor's source is a woman aged 18-35 years in good health and CMV-seronegative. Material: PBMCs. The V and J genes are TRBV18 and TRBJ1-1; TRBD1 might be the D (5 bases). CDR3 protein: CASSPQRQMNTNTEAFF. The DNA for the CDR3 is TGTGCCAGCTCACCGCAAAGACAGATGAATACGAACACTGAAGCTTTCTTT.